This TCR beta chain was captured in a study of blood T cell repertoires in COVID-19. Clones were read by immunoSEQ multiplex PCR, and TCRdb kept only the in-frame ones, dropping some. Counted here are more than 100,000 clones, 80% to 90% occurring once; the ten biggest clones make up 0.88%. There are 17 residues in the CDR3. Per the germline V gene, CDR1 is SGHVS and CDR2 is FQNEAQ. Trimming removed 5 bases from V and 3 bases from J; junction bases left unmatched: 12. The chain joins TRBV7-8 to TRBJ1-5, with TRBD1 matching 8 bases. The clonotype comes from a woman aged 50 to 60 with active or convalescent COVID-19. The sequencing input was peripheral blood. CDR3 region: CASSLLSGTGINQPQHF. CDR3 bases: TGTGCCAGCAGCCTTCTTTCCGGGACAGGCATCAATCAGCCCCAGCATTTT.